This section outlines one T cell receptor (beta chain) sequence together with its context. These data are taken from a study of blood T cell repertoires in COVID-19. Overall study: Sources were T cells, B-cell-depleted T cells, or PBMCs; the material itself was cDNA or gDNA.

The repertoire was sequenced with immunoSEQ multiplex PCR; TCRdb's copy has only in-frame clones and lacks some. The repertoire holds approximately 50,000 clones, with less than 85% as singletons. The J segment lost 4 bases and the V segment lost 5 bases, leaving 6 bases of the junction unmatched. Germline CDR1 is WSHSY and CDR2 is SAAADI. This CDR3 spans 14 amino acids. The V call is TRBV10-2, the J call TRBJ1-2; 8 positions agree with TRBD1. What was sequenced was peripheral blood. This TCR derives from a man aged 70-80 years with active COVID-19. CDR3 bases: TGCGCCAGCAGTCAGGGGGCGCAGGGCTATGGCTACACCTTC. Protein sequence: CASSQGAQGYGYTF.